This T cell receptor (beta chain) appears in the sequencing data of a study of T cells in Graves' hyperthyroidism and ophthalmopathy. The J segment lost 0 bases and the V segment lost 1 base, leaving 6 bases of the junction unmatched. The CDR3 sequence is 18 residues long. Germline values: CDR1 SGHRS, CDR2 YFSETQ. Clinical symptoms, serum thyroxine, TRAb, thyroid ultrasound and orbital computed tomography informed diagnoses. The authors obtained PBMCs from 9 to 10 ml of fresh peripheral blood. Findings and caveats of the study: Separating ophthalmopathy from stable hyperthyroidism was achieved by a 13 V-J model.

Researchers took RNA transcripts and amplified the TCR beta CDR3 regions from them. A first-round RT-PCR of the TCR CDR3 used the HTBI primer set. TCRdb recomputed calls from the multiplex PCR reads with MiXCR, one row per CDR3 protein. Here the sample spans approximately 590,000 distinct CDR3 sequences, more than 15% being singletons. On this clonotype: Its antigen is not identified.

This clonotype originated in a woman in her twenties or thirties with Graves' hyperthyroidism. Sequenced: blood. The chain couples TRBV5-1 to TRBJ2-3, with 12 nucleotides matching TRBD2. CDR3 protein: CASSLSSGRALSTDTQYF. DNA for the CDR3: TGCGCCAGCAGCTTGTCTAGCGGGAGGGCCTTAAGCACAGATACGCAGTATTTT.